These T cell receptor beta chains were read from a single sample in a study of shared clonotypes between healthy human individuals. Repertoires were generated with immunoSEQ multiplex PCR, while TCRdb's copy carries only in-frame clones and drops some. Of about 2.1 million clones listed, around 95% are singletons. Sequences were obtained from naive CD8+ T cells from PBMCs. These receptors originate from a man between 18 and 29 years old in good health. Some clones in this sample may be carry-over from other donors' samples. Both conserved end residues are part of each CDR3. The D gene is left open where the match is weak. Clone size is shown for a subset of rows, as once, few, many or a class of expanded clone.

>TRBV2|TRBJ1-4|.|.
TGTGCCAGCGATAGGCAGGGCCGGGGTGAAAAACTGTTTTTT
CASDRQGRGEKLFF
>TRBV6-5|TRBJ1-2|TRBD1|.
TGTGCCAGCAGCCTAGGGACAGACTTCTATGGCTACACCTTC
CASSLGTDFYGYTF
>TRBV27|TRBJ1-1|.|.
TGTGCCAGCAGCGGCACAGGATACACTGAAGCTTTCTTT
CASSGTGYTEAFF
>TRBV6-5|TRBJ2-2|.|.
TGTGCCAGCAGTTACCGGGGAGGACCGAGGGGCGGGGAGCTGTTTTTT
CASSYRGGPRGGELFF
>TRBV15|TRBJ1-1|TRBD1|.
TGTGCCACCAGCAGAACCGACAGGGGGTGGTACACTGAAGCTTTCTTT
CATSRTDRGWYTEAFF
>TRBV11-2|TRBJ2-1|TRBD2|.
TGTGCCAGCAGCTCCATAGCGGGGCTGGGAATAGATGAGCAGTTCTTC
CASSSIAGLGIDEQFF
>TRBV30|TRBJ1-2|.|.
TGTGCCTGGAGTGTACTGAATATCCCCGGCTACACCTTC
CAWSVLNIPGYTF
>TRBV28|TRBJ2-1|TRBD1|once
TGTGCCAGCAGTTTATGGACAGGGAACAATGAGCAGTTCTTC
CASSLWTGNNEQFF
>TRBV27|TRBJ1-5|TRBD1|.
TGTGCCAGCAGAGACAGGGATCAGCCCCAGCATTTT
CASRDRDQPQHF
>TRBV21-1|TRBJ1-5|.|.
TGTGCCAGCAGCAAAGCGCTTTTTCGCGGGGGCCGGGGCGCGCCCCAGCATTTT
CASSKALFRGGRGAPQHF
>TRBV19|TRBJ1-1|.|few
TGTGCCAGTAGTATGGGGTTGAACACTGAAGCTTTCTTT
CASSMGLNTEAFF
>TRBV25-1|TRBJ2-1|.|.
TGTGCCAGCACCGGAGGGGGCAGAGCCTACAATGAGCAGTTCTTC
CASTGGGRAYNEQFF
>TRBV4-3|TRBJ2-1|TRBD2|.
TGCGCCAGCAGCCAAGATGTGGCGGGAGGGGTCTACAATGAGCAGTTCTTC
CASSQDVAGGVYNEQFF
>TRBV7-4|TRBJ2-1|TRBD2|.
TGTGCCAGCAGCTCTAGCGGGAGGTACAAGGGCTGCTCCTACAATGAGCAGTTCTTC
CASSSSGRYKGCSYNEQFF
>TRBV27|TRBJ2-2|.|.
TGTGCCAGCAGTCCCCTAGGGGTCGGGGAGCTGTTTTTT
CASSPLGVGELFF
>TRBV19|TRBJ1-2|.|.
TGTGCCAGTAGTATCTCCCACCAGAATATCCGCTACACCTTC
CASSISHQNIRYTF
>TRBV7-2|TRBJ2-1|TRBD1|.
TGTGCCAGCAGCTCGACAGGGTTTAGCAATGAGCAGTTCTTC
CASSSTGFSNEQFF
>TRBV10-1|TRBJ2-7|.|.
TGCGCCAGCAGTGCTCGGGACGCTGGCAGCGAGCAGTACTTC
CASSARDAGSEQYF
>TRBV5-1|TRBJ1-3|.|.
TGCGCCAGCAGCCCAGGATTCTCTGGAAACACCATATATTTT
CASSPGFSGNTIYF
>TRBV6-5|TRBJ1-4|TRBD1|.
TGTGCCAGTAAGGACAGGGGGCGTCGTGGTGAAAAACTGTTTTTT
CASKDRGRRGEKLFF
>TRBV7-6|TRBJ1-1|.|few
TGTGCCAGCAGCTTAGCTGTGGGGGAAGGGTACACTGAAGCTTTCTTT
CASSLAVGEGYTEAFF
>TRBV7-9|TRBJ1-3|.|.
TGTGCCAGCAGCTCGATGTCTTCTGGAAACACCATATATTTT
CASSSMSSGNTIYF
>TRBV11-2|TRBJ2-3|.|once
TGTGCCAGCAGCTTAGGGGTGTGGGGCCGAGGCACAGATACGCAGTATTTT
CASSLGVWGRGTDTQYF
>TRBV12-5|TRBJ1-1|TRBD1|.
TGTGCTAGTGGGGCCGACAGGGCGACTGAAGCTTTCTTT
CASGADRATEAFF
>TRBV6-5|TRBJ2-7|.|.
TGTGCCAGCAGTTACTCGAGAATCTACGAGCAGTACTTC
CASSYSRIYEQYF
>TRBV6-5|TRBJ1-2|TRBD1|.
TGTGCCAGCAGTTACTCCAGGACAGGGGTTCATGGCTACACCTTC
CASSYSRTGVHGYTF
>TRBV9|TRBJ2-2|TRBD2|.
TGTGCCAGCAGCGTATCGGGACTAGCGTCTTCCGGGGAGCTGTTTTTT
CASSVSGLASSGELFF
>TRBV27|TRBJ2-7|TRBD2|.
TGTGCCAGCAGTAGGACTAGTCTTCCCTACGAGCAGTACTTC
CASSRTSLPYEQYF
>TRBV28|TRBJ2-2|.|.
TGTGCCAGCAGTGTCGGGACGTTTGCGAACACCGGGGAGCTGTTTTTT
CASSVGTFANTGELFF
>TRBV4-3|TRBJ2-3|.|.
TGCGCCAGCAGCCAGAGGCCTGGAAGCACAGATACGCAGTATTTT
CASSQRPGSTDTQYF
>TRBV7-2|TRBJ2-7|.|.
TGTGCCAGCAGCTTCCAACAAACTTCGTCTCTAGAACCCTACGAGCAGTACTTC
CASSFQQTSSLEPYEQYF
>TRBV27|TRBJ2-1|TRBD2|.
TGTGCCAGCAGTTTCCGGACTAGCCGAATGAGGGATGAGCAGTTCTTC
CASSFRTSRMRDEQFF
>TRBV6-5|TRBJ1-4|.|.
TGTGCCAGCAGACAGAGAGAGAATGAAAAACTGTTTTTT
CASRQRENEKLFF
>TRBV27|TRBJ2-1|.|.
TGTGCCAGCAGTACCGAGGGGACTCGCTACAATGAGCAGTTCTTC
CASSTEGTRYNEQFF
>TRBV7-9|TRBJ2-3|.|.
TGTGCCAGCAGCTCCCCGAGGGATACGCAGTATTTT
CASSSPRDTQYF
>TRBV29-1|TRBJ2-3|TRBD2|.
TGCAGCGTTATTCCCGCCCTTACGAGGCGGGAGATCACAGATACGCAGTATTTT
CSVIPALTRREITDTQYF
>TRBV4-1|TRBJ1-1|.|.
TGCGCCAGCAGCCAATTCTCGGCGAACACTGAAGCTTTCTTT
CASSQFSANTEAFF
>TRBV13|TRBJ2-3|.|once
TGTGCCAGCAGCTTAAAGGGAGGCGGCGATACGCAGTATTTT
CASSLKGGGDTQYF
>TRBV27|TRBJ2-7|.|.
TGTGCCAGCACTAGCGCCTACGAGCAGTACTTC
CASTSAYEQYF
>TRBV9|TRBJ2-7|.|.
TGTGCCAGCAGCGAGGGGGGACAGCTCTACGAGCAGTACTTC
CASSEGGQLYEQYF